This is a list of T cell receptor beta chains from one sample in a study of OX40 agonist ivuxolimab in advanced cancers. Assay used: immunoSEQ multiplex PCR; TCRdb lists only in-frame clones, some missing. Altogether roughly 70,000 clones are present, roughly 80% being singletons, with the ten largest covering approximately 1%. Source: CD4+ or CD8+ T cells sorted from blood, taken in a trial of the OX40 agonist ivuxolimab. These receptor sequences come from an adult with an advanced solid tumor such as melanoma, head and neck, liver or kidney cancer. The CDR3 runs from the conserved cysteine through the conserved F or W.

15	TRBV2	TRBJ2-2	CASSEAGTGTGELFF
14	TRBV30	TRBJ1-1	CAWFSGTGKLEAFF
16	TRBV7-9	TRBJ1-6	CASSATASSYNSPLHF
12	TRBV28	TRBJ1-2	CASSVQGLGYTF
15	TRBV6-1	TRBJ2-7	CASSERRDWTYEQYF
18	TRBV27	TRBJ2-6	CASSVGTGTFSGANVLTF
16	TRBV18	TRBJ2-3	CASSPPSGGVKDTQYF
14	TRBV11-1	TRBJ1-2	CASSLGDYLQGYTF
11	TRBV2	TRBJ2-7	CATSFEYEQYF
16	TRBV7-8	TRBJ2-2	CASSPDPLASTGELFF
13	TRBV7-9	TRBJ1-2	CASSFSGTGSPLF
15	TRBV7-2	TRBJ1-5	CASSLANMASQPQHF
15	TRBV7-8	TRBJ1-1	CASRTGGEMNTEAFF
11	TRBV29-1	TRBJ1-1	CSVERDRGAFF
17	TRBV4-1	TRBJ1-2	CASSPDVTGNRNYGYTF
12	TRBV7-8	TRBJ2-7	CASSWRVGEQYF
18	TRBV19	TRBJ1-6	CASSQKTLGTGNFSPLHF
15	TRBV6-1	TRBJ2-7	CASSVLGTGSYEQYF
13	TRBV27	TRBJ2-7	CASRRTGRYEQYF
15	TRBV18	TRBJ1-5	CASSPGGVSNQPQHF
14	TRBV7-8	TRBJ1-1	CASSRGRVNTEAFF
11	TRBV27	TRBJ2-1	CASSLYNEQFF
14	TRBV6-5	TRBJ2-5	CASSETQGLETQYF
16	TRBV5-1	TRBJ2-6	CASSLQGFSGANVLTF
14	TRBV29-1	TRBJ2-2	CSYTGAHSTGELFF
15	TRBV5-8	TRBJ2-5	CASRSGTGRLETQYF
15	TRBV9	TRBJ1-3	CASSHAGDAGNTIYF
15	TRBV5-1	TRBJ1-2	CASRPGTGTNYGYTF
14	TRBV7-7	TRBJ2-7	CASSLQDRSVEQYF
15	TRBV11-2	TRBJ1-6	CASSPQRGWGSPLHF
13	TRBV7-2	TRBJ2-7	CASSLEGTSGGAF
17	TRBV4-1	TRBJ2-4	CASSQWDRGPAKNIQYF
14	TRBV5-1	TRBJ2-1	CASSIGGSYNEQFF
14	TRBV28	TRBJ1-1	CASSFSGQYTEAFF
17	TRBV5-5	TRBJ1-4	CASSLFTPGQGNEKLFF
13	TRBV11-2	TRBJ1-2	CASSLQGFGGYTF
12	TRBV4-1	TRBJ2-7	CASSPGPYEQYF
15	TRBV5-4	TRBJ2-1	CASSWGQILYNEQFF
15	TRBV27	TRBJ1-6	CASTQGSSYNSPLHF
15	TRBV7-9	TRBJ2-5	CASSFGDSRGETQYF
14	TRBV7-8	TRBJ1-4	CASSLLGAGEKLFF
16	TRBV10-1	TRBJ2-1	CASSDPTRQQYNEQFF
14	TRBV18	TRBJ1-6	CASSSDSYNSPLHF
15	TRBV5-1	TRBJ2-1	CASSPGRGGYNEQFF
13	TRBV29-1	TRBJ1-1	CSVAGQGNTEAFF
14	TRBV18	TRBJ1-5	CASSPQTGDQPQHF
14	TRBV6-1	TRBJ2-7	CASPRDTYSYEQYF
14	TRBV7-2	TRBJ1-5	CASSLAASNQPQHF
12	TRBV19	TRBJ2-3	CASRTDTDTQYF
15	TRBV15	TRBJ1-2	CATSRGTDRSNGYTF